These T cell receptor beta chains were read from a single sample in a study of blood T cell repertoires in COVID-19. Produced via immunoSEQ multiplex PCR; TCRdb's table is partial and in-frame only. The sample lists just over 150,000 clones, approximately 80% seen once, with roughly 7% in the top ten. Sequencing used peripheral blood. The receptors here all came from a woman in her thirties or forties with COVID-19, enrolled during active disease. Both conserved end residues are part of each CDR3. The D gene is left open where the match is weak. Rows may omit the clone size; those that give it use once, few, many or a size class.

TRBV9	TRBJ1-3	TRBD1	.	CASSAGTGTPYGNTIYF	TGTGCCAGCAGCGCCGGGACAGGGACCCCTTATGGAAACACCATATATTTT
TRBV6-6	TRBJ1-5	.	.	CASSYPSGVNNQPQHF	TGTGCCAGCAGTTACCCAAGCGGGGTTAACAATCAGCCCCAGCATTTT
TRBV2	TRBJ2-4	.	.	CASSERGSEGFSKNIQYF	TGTGCCAGCAGTGAGCGGGGATCAGAAGGCTTTTCCAAAAACATTCAGTACTTC
TRBV27	TRBJ2-1	TRBD1	.	CASRSLKGANEQFF	TGTGCCAGCAGATCCCTTAAGGGGGCCAATGAGCAGTTCTTC
TRBV6-5	TRBJ2-2	.	.	CASSYSINTNTGELFF	TGTGCCAGCAGTTACTCGATCAACACGAACACCGGGGAGCTGTTTTTT
TRBV27	TRBJ2-7	TRBD1	.	CASSLWRAGQGVYEQYF	TGTGCCAGCAGTTTATGGCGGGCGGGACAGGGGGTCTACGAGCAGTACTTC
TRBV6-5	TRBJ1-2	TRBD1	few	CASSYSDRDGYTF	TGTGCCAGCAGTTACTCGGACAGGGATGGCTACACCTTC
TRBV7-9	TRBJ1-1	.	.	CASSSSGATNTEAFF	TGTGCCAGCAGCTCCAGCGGGGCAACGAACACTGAAGCTTTCTTT
TRBV6-1	TRBJ2-3	TRBD2	.	CASSEPGLSTDTQYF	TGTGCCAGCAGTGAACCGGGACTATCCACAGATACGCAGTATTTT
TRBV7-8	TRBJ2-1	TRBD1	.	CASSLLGTGVYNEQFF	TGTGCCAGCAGCTTACTCGGGACAGGGGTGTACAATGAGCAGTTCTTC
TRBV19	TRBJ1-4	.	few	CASALGMRDEKLFF	TGTGCCAGTGCACTCGGAATGCGGGATGAAAAACTGTTTTTT
TRBV7-2	TRBJ2-1	TRBD2	.	CASSLSGGAWDEQFF	TGTGCCAGCAGTCTTAGCGGGGGGGCCTGGGATGAGCAGTTCTTC
TRBV7-8	TRBJ2-1	.	.	CASSPIVANNEQFF	TGTGCCAGCAGCCCAATAGTTGCCAACAATGAGCAGTTCTTC
TRBV29-1	TRBJ1-2	TRBD1	.	CSVEDPGQGGGYTF	TGCAGCGTTGAGGATCCAGGACAGGGGGGAGGCTACACCTTC
TRBV5-4	TRBJ2-5	.	.	CASSLALASRETQYF	TGTGCCAGCAGCTTGGCGTTAGCGTCCAGAGAGACCCAGTACTTC
TRBV5-1	TRBJ2-1	TRBD1	.	CASSLAGQSYNEQFF	TGCGCCAGCAGCTTGGCGGGACAGTCATACAATGAGCAGTTCTTC
TRBV9	TRBJ2-3	.	.	CASSVVWGHSRDTQYF	TGTGCCAGCAGCGTAGTTTGGGGACATTCCCGAGATACGCAGTATTTT
TRBV12-5	TRBJ2-2	.	.	CASGLGLRDTGELFF	TGTGCTAGTGGTTTAGGACTACGAGACACCGGGGAGCTGTTTTTT